This T cell receptor beta chain was recorded in a study of siplizumab effects on memory and regulatory T cells. Using immunoSEQ multiplex PCR, the repertoire was profiled, and TCRdb retains in-frame clones only, with some absent. Of 85,000 to 120,000 clones listed, approximately 90% are singletons. The junction had 7 bases not matched to a gene; V was cut back by 2 bases and J by 4 bases. From germline, CDR1 is LNHDA and CDR2 SQIVND (reference sequence). The CDR3 consists of 16 residues. The receptor comes from a human donor in good health. Sequencing input: CD4+ T cells sorted from blood. The J gene is TRBJ2-2, the V gene TRBV19; 7 positions match TRBD1. DNA for the CDR3: TGTGCCAGTAGTATAAGAAAAACAGGGGTCACCGGGGAGCTGTTTTTT. Encoded protein: CASSIRKTGVTGELFF.